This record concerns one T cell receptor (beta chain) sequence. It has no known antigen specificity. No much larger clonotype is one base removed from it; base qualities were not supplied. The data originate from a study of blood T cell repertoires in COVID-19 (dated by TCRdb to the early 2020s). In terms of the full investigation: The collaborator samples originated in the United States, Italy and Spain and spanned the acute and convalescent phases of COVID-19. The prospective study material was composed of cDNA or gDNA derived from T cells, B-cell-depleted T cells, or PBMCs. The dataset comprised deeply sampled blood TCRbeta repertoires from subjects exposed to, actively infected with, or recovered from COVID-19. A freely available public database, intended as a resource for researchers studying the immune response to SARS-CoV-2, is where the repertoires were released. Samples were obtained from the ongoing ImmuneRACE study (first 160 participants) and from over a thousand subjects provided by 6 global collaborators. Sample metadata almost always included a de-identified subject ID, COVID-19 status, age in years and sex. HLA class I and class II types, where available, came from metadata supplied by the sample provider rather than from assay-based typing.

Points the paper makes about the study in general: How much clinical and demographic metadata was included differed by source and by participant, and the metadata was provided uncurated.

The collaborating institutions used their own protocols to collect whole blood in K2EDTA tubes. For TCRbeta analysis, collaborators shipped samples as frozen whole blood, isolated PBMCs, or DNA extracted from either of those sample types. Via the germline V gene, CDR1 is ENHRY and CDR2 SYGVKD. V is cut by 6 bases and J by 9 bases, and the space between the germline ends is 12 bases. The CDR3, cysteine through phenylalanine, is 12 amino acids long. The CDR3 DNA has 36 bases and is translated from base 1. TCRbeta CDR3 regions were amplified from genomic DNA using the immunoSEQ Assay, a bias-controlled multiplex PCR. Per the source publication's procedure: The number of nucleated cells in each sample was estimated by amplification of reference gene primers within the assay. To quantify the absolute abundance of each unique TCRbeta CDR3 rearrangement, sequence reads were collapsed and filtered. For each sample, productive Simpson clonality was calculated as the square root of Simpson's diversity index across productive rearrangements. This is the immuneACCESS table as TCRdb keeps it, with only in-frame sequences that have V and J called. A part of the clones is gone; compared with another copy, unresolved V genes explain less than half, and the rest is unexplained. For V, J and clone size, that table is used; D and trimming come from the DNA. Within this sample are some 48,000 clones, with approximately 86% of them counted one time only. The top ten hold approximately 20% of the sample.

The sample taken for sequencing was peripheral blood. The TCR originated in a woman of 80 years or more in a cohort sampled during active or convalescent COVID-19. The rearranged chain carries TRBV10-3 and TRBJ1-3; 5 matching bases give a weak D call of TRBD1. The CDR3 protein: CAIRGTRPTIYF. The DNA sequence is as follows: TGTGCCATCAGGGGGACTCGACCCACCATATATTTT.